This entry features one T cell receptor (beta chain) sequence. There is no known antigen for this receptor. The sample holds no much larger clone one base away, and base qualities are not on file. Other DNA sequences in the same sample also yield this CDR3. This sample stems from a study of cytomegalovirus exposure and HLA in healthy donors (dated 2017 in TCRdb). For context, the study as a whole: According to an earlier analysis of a few hundred of the donors, some 180 million T cells yielded 90 million to 130 million unique TCR beta sequences and around 300 Gb of sequence data. An early release that covered roughly 600 HLA-typed donors contained approximately 320 gigabases of sequencing data and 75 million to 100 million unique TCR sequences. Of the roughly 430 genotyped donors, 65% to 90% fell in the genetic ancestry cluster associated with self-reported Caucasian donors. The aim of the study was to test whether cataloging public T cell receptors could identify signatures of past pathogen exposure. Using immunosequencing, the study profiled T cell repertoires from around 670 subjects and related those repertoires to cytomegalovirus serostatus. In addition to the first cohort of 650 to 800 subjects, a separate validation cohort of approximately 120 different subjects was used. To predict cytomegalovirus infection status, the study combined high-throughput TCR immunosequencing, statistical association of individual TCRs with disease status, and machine learning. In a later analysis, previously published TCR beta repertoires from several hundred donors were re-analyzed and high-resolution HLA genotyping was added so that TCR occurrence patterns could be studied. The later analysis used no new phenotypic data to find candidate immune exposures, relying instead on TCR beta sequences and their occurrence across donors. An earlier analysis of some 500 of the donors applied high-throughput TCR beta sequencing to assess whether each TCR beta V gene segment acted as functional or pseudogenic. Donor age, sex, ethnicity and CMV serostatus were collected together with the repertoire data. A later genetic analysis used genome-wide SNP genotypes for about 55% of the 666 donors, treating that subset as a discovery cohort. Every discovery cohort repertoire had been produced on one sequencing platform. Class I and class II HLA loci were covered by the typing at four-digit resolution. The number of donors typed differed by locus, with about 629-640 for A, B, C, DRB1 and DQB1, more than 500 for DQA1, over 600 for DPA1, and 450 to 480 for DPB1. Roughly 5 DR-DQ haplotypes were handled as single units for association and clustering, since linkage in the cohort was strong. On average, 235,054 unique TCR beta nucleotide sequences were sequenced per donor among about 400 genotyped donors of the cohort, with around 19% of those sequences being non-productive.

The germline V end is reduced by 0 bases and the J end by 6 bases; junction bases left unmatched: 1. From cysteine to phenylalanine, the CDR3 is 13 amino acids long. Only the CDR3 portion is preserved as DNA: 39 bases, with reading frame beginning at the first base. CDR1 and CDR2 are read off the germline V gene (reference sequence) as GTSNPN and SVGIG. The library was obtained by the immunoSEQ multiplex PCR assay. The multiplex PCR relied on a mix of 60 forward primers for TCR Vbeta segments and 13 reverse primers for TCR Jbeta segments. The CDR3 region of rearranged TCR beta genes was amplified from genomic DNA with a multiplex PCR assay. Amplified TCR beta libraries were sequenced as 87-base-pair reads on the Illumina HiSeq System. The study's own analysis went as follows. In a later analysis, some 80 million unique TCR beta chains were counted across the roughly 670 repertoires, and approximately 9.9 million of these chains were shared by at least two donors. Raw reads were error-corrected and collapsed into unique sequences with a nearest-neighbor algorithm that merged closely related sequences to remove PCR and sequencing errors. To assign V, D and J gene segments, CDR3 sequences were aligned to IMGT reference sequences. Each retained sequence needed at least a six-nucleotide match to both a V gene segment and a J gene segment. A rearrangement was called productive if the CDR3 had no stop codons and remained in frame with V and J, and every other rearrangement was called non-productive. Following IMGT convention, CDR3 was defined as the stretch from the second conserved V-encoded cysteine up to the conserved J-encoded phenylalanine. Sequences without an unambiguous match to a single V gene segment were excluded from the earlier analysis of 450 to 750 of the donors. An earlier analysis of over 450 of the donors classified V segments as functional when productive rearrangements were above 56.7% and as segregating when the standard deviation between donors was above 5%. A statistical classification framework was built for diagnosing cytomegalovirus status from the catalog of TCR beta chain sequences. In a later analysis, TCR nucleotide sequences were compared against IMGT/GENE-DB human TR gene sequences so that V and J genes could be assigned. In a later analysis, CDR3 sequences and most-parsimonious VDJ recombination scenarios were assigned using the TCRdist pipeline. A later analysis defined each TCR beta chain by its CDR3 amino acid sequence plus V-gene family, and excluded reads lacking a unique V-gene family. As a way to deal with suspected cross-contamination and a sequencing artifact, a later analysis dropped under 600 nucleotide sequences that were highly shared and had low generation probability. A later analysis calculated a clonal expansion index for each public chain from normalized within-repertoire ranks of inferred template counts. A later analysis computed generation probabilities with a VDJ recombination model fitted to out-of-frame rearrangements, and checked the results against IGoR. A later analysis scored TCR-TCR, TCR-HLA and TCR-CMV co-occurrence with hypergeometric tests, applying a repertoire-size bias correction to TCR pairs. False discovery rates were estimated in a later analysis by permuting HLA or CMV assignments 20 times. In a later analysis, co-occurring TCRs were grouped using DBSCAN, with TCRdist sequence similarity added in when clustering inside HLA-allele-positive subsets. For co-occurrence clustering, repertoires with fewer than 30,000 or more than 120,000 public chains were excluded, along with roughly 5 repertoires with anomalous nucleotide sharing. TCRdb obtained this table from immuneACCESS and retained in-frame rearrangements with V and J assigned. These tables miss some clones; where compared with another copy, unresolved V genes account for less than half of the shortfall, and the remainder is unexplained. V and J calls and clone size are those listed in that table; D and trimming were worked out from the DNA. This sample gives about 110,000 clones in total; roughly 80% of them show up just once. The ten largest clones take up around 1.2% of the sample.

The cohort comprised 666 healthy bone marrow donors. All cohort members were sampled while nominally healthy, although unrecorded immune exposures were likely present. The donor was CMV seronegative and belonged to the group of 352 seronegative cohort members. Each donor provided a peripheral blood sample, and peripheral blood mononuclear cells were used for TCR beta sequencing. The Qiagen DNeasy Blood Extraction Kit was used to extract genomic DNA from the blood cell samples. The paper as a whole reports these results and caveats: In this cohort, only TCR beta chains were sequenced, and detectable features were limited by the absence of alpha or paired-chain data. In a later genetic analysis, a missense DCLRE1C variant was associated with V-gene and J-gene trimming of TCR beta chains, and the association was replicated in an independent cohort. In both the original and validation cohorts, the classifier was reported to diagnose cytomegalovirus status with high specificity and sensitivity. A further reported finding was that TCR beta sequences accurately predicted the HLA-A and HLA-B alleles for most subjects in the first cohort. The 87-base-pair reads could not distinguish some IMGT-functional V segments, including TRBV6-2 and TRBV6-3, so those segments were excluded. Because HLA typing was missing for some donors at each locus, association tests included only the typed subset. In the study, some 160 TCR beta chains were listed as associated with cytomegalovirus. In a later analysis, TCR association rates were found to vary across HLA loci, with the most associated TCRs seen for DRB1 alleles and the fewest for HLA-C alleles. A later analysis associated approximately 17,000 TCR beta sequences with specific HLA alleles at a false discovery rate of 0.05. CMV serostatus was the only immune exposure information available for the cohort. While some public TCRs were present in many individuals, most TCR sequences turned up only very rarely across donors. Sequencing depth was assumed to be roughly uniform across donors in the presence/absence analyses, though that assumption may not hold. In a later analysis, most CMV-associated TCR beta chains were found to appear HLA-restricted, with HLA associations seemingly driven largely by CMV exposure. A later analysis found that HLA-associated TCR beta chains were more clonally expanded and had lower generation probabilities than equally common non-associated chains. The earlier analysis of nearly 600 of the donors excluded roughly 16 rarely observed V segments, including chromosome 9 orphons, because counts were too low. In a later genetic analysis, fewer N-insertions in productive TCRs were reported among donors in an Asian-associated ancestry cluster than the roughly 640-donor mean. Several of the top co-occurrence clusters appeared to be linked to parvovirus B19, influenza, CMV and Epstein-Barr virus, according to a later analysis. A cluster of highly shared sequence variants was judged likely to be a technical artifact of the sequencing pipeline. Correlated functional status among segregating V segments might reflect linkage disequilibrium, but an unknown experimental factor could not be ruled out. An earlier analysis of around 500 of the donors showed that most TCR beta V segments appeared in productive rearrangements either about 90% or about 30% of the time, which broadly matched IMGT annotations. A few of the identified cytomegalovirus-associated TCR beta chains were confirmed in vitro to be specific for cytomegalovirus antigens. Assigning TCR associations to individual alleles was difficult when HLA alleles, especially DR and DQ, strongly co-occurred. The authors suggested that the approach could potentially be generalized to other disease states and immunological phenotypes.

The sequence was obtained from a woman aged 25 to 39 in good health and CMV-seronegative. Sequences were obtained from PBMCs. The sequence links TRBV30 to TRBJ1-5, with 8 middle bases fitting TRBD1. The CDR3 loop reads CAWSVTGGQPQHF. The DNA reads TGTGCCTGGAGTGTAACAGGGGGTCAGCCCCAGCATTTT.